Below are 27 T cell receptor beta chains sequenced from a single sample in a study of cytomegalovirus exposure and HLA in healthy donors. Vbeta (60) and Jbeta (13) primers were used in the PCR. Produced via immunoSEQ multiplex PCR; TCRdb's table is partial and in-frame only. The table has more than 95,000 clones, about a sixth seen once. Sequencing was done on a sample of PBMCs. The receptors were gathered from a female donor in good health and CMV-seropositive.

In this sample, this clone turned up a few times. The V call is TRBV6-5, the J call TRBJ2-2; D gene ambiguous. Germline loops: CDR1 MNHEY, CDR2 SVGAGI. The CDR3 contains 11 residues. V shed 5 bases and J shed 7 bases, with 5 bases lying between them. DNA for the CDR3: TGTGCCAGCAGTAACGGCGGGGAGCTGTTTTTT. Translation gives CASSNGGELFF.

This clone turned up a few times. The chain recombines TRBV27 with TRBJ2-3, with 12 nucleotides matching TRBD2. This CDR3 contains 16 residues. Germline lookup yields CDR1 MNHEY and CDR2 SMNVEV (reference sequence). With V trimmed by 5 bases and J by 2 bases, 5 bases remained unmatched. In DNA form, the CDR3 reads TGTGCCAGCAGTCAAGGACTAGCGGGACTCACAGATACGCAGTATTTT. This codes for CASSQGLAGLTDTQYF.

The CDR3 coding sequence is TGTGCCAGCAGTACACGACAGGGGATTGGCGAGCAGTACTTC. It translates to CASSTRQGIGEQYF. The chain combines TRBV28 with TRBJ2-7, with TRBD1 identical over 8 bases. CDR3 length equals 14 residues. J lost 6 bases, V lost 5 bases, and 9 bases had no gene match. The V gene's germline CDR1 is MDHEN and CDR2 SYDVKM.

CDR3: CASSHYNEQFF. CDR3 nucleotides: TGTGCCAGCAGCCACTACAATGAGCAGTTCTTC. This chain connects TRBV5-6 to TRBJ2-1, with D unclear. Trimming took 4 bases from V and 3 from J, leaving 2 bases between them. Germline CDR1 and CDR2: SGHDT and YYEEEE. The CDR3 loop spans 11 amino acids.

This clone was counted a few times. CDR3: CASSLGGISYNEQFF. CDR3 in DNA: TGTGCCAGCAGCCTGGGGGGTATCTCCTACAATGAGCAGTTCTTC. The chain recombines TRBV27 with TRBJ2-1; D is perhaps TRBD2 (6 bases). Looked up from germline, CDR1 is MNHEY and CDR2 is SMNVEV (reference sequence). The length of the CDR3 is 15 residues. V lost 6 bases, J lost 0 bases, and 12 bases lay in between.

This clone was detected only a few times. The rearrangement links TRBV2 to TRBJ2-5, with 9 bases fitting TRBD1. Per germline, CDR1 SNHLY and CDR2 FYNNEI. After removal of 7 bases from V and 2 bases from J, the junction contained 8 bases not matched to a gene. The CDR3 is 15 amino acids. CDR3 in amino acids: CASIATGGGQETQYF. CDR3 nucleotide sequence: TGTGCCAGCATCGCGACAGGGGGGGGACAAGAGACCCAGTACTTC.

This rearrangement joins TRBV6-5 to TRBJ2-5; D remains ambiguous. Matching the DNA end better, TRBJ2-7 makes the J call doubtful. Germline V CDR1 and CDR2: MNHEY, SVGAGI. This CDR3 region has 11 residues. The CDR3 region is CATSLSYEQYF. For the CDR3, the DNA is TGTGCCACAAGTCTCTCCTACGAGCAGTACTTC.

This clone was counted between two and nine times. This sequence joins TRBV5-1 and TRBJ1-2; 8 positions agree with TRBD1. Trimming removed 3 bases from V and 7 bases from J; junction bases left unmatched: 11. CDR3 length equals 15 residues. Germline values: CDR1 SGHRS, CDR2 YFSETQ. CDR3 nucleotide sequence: TGCGCCAGCAGCTCGCGCCAGGGGGCAATGGGTGGCTACACCTTC. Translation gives CASSSRQGAMGGYTF.

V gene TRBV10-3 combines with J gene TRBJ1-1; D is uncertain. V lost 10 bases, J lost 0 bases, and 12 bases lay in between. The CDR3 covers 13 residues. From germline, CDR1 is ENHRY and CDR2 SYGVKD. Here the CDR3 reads CATGHNLNTEAFF. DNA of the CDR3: TGTGCCACTGGGCACAATTTGAACACTGAAGCTTTCTTT.

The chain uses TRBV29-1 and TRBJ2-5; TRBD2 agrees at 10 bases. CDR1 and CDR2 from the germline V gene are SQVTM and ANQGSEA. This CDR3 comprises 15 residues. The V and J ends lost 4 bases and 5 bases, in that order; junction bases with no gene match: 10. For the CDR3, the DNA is TGCAGCGTTGGTGCTAGCGGGGGTGAGGAGGAGACCCAGTACTTC. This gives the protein CSVGASGGEEETQYF. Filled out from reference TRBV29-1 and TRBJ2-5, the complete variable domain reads SAVISQKPSRDICQRGTSLTIQCQVDSQVTMMFWYRQQPGQSLTLIATANQGSEATYESGFVIDKFPISRPNLTFSTLTVSNMSPEDSSIYLCSVGASGGEEETQYFGPGTRLLVL.

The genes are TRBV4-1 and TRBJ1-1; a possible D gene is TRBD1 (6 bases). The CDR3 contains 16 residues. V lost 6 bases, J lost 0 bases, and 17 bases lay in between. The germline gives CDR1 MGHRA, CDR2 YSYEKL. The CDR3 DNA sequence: TGCGCCAGCAGGCGTCCCGGGACATTGATGAACACTGAAGCTTTCTTT. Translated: CASRRPGTLMNTEAFF.

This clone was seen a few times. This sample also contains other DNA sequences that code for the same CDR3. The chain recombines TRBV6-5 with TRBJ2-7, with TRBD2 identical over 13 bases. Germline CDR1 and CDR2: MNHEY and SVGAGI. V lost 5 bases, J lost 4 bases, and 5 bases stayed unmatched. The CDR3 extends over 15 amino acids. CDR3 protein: CASSSRLAGGYEQYF. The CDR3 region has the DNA TGTGCCAGCAGTAGCCGACTAGCGGGAGGTTACGAGCAGTACTTC.

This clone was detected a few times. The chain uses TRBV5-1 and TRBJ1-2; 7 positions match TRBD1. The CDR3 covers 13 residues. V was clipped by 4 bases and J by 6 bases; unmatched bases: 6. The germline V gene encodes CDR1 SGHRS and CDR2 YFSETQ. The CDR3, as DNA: TGCGCCAGCAGCCAACAGGGGTTGGATGGCTACACCTTC. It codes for CASSQQGLDGYTF.

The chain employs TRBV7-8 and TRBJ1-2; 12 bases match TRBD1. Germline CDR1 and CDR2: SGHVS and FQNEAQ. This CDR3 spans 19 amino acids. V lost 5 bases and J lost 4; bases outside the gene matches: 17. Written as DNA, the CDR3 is TGTGCCAGCAGCCCACCTAAAGGGGACAGGGGGCGCCTGGGCTATGGCTACACCTTC. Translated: CASSPPKGDRGRLGYGYTF.

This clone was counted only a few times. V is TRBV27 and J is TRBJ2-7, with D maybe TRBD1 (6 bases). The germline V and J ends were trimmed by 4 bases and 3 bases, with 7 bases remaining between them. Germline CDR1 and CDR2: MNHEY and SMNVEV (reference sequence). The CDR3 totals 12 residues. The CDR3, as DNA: TGTGCCAGCAGTTCACAGGGCTACGAGCAGTACTTC. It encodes CASSSQGYEQYF.

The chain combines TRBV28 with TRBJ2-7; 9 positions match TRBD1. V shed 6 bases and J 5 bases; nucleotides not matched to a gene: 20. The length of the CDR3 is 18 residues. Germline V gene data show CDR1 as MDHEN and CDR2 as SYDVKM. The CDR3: CASSPAGAINRGRDEQYF. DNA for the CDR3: TGTGCCAGCAGCCCAGCCGGAGCGATCAACAGGGGGCGCGACGAGCAGTACTTC.

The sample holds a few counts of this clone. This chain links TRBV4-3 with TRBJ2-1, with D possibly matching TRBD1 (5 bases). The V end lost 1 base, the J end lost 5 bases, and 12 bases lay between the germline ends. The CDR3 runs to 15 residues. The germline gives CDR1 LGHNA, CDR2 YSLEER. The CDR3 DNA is TGCGCCAGCAGCCAAGTGGATCAAGGGGACAATGAGCAGTTCTTC. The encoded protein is CASSQVDQGDNEQFF.

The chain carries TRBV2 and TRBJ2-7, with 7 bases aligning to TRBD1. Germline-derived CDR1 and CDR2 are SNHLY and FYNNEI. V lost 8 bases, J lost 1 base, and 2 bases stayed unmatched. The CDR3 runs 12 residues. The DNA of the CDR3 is TGTGCCAGCGAGGGACAGTCCTACGAGCAGTACTTC. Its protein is CASEGQSYEQYF.

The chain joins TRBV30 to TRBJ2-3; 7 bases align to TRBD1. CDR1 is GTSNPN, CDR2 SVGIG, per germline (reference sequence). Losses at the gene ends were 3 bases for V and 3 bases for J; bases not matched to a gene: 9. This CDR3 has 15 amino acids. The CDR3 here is CAWRTSGGWTDTQYF. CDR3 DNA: TGTGCCTGGAGGACTTCAGGGGGTTGGACAGATACGCAGTATTTT.

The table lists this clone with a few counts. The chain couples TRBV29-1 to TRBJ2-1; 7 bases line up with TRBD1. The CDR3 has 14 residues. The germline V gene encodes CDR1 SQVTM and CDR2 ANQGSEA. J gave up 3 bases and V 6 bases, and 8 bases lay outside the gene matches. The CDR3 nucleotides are TGCAGCGTCTCACCGCAGGGGGTCTACAATGAGCAGTTCTTC. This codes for CSVSPQGVYNEQFF.

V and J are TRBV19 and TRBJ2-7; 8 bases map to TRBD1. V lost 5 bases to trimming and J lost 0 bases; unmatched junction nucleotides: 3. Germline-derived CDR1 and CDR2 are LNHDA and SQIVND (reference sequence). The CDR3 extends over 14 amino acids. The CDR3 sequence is CASSWDRSSYEQYF. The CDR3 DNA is TGTGCCAGTAGTTGGGACAGGAGCTCCTACGAGCAGTACTTC.

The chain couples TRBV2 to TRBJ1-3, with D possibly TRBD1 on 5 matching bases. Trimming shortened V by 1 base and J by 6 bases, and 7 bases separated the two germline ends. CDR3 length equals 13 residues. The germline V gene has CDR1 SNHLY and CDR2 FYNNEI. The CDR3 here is CASSEGRANTIYF. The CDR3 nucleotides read TGTGCCAGCAGTGAAGGCAGGGCAAACACCATATATTTT.

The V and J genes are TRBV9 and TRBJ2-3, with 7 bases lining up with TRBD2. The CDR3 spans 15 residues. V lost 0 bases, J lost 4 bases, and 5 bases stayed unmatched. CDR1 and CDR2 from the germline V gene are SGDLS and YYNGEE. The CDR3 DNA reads TGTGCCAGCAGCGTAGGCGGGAGTACCTCAGATACGCAGTATTTT. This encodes CASSVGGSTSDTQYF.

The CDR3 sequence is CASSQAELAGFYEQYF. The DNA of the CDR3 is TGCGCCAGCAGCCAAGCGGAGCTAGCGGGATTCTACGAGCAGTACTTC. This chain joins TRBV4-1 and TRBJ2-7, with 9 bases identical to TRBD2. The ends lost 1 base at V and 3 bases at J; junction bases unmatched: 7. CDR3 size: 16 residues. Germline V gives CDR1 MGHRA, CDR2 YSYEKL.

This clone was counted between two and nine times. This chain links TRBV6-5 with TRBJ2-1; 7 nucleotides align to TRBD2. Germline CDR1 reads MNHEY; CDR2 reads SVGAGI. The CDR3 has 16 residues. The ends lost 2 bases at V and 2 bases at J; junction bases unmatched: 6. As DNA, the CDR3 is TGTGCCAGCAGTTACCACACAGCGGGAACCTACAATGAGCAGTTCTTC. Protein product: CASSYHTAGTYNEQFF.

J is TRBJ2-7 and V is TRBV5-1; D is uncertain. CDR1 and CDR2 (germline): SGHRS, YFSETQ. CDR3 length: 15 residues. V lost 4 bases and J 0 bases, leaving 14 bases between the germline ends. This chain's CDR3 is CASSAGALSSYEQYF. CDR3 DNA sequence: TGCGCCAGCAGCGCCGGAGCCCTCAGCTCCTACGAGCAGTACTTC.

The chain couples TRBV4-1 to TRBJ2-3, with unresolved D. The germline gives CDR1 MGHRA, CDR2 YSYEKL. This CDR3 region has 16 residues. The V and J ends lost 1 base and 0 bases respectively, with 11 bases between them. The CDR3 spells CASSQGSVTSTDTQYF. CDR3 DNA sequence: TGCGCCAGCAGCCAAGGCAGCGTCACTAGCACAGATACGCAGTATTTT.